This T cell receptor beta chain stems from a study of T cell responses to AZD1222 COVID-19 vaccine. Findings and limits, study-wide: Vaccine-associated CD4 TCRs ranged over spike, dominating at 160-218 and 743-854.

About this clone itself: Its antigen is unidentified.

Trimming cost V 5 bases and J 6 bases, with 20 bases left between them. Germline assignment: CDR1 SEHNR and CDR2 FQNEAQ (reference sequence). The CDR3 contains 16 residues. This table comes from immunoSEQ multiplex PCR, and its TCRdb copy is limited to in-frame clones, with some not included. The table includes roughly 100,000 clones, 75% to 90% detected once. The chain carries TRBV7-9 and TRBJ2-1; D is perhaps TRBD2 (6 bases). Specimen: peripheral blood, collected on day 0 of AZD1222 vaccination. This receptor was obtained from an adult in good health. CDR3 amino acids: CASSPTSEGLINEQFF. Here the CDR3 DNA reads TGTGCCAGCAGCCCGACTTCGGAGGGCCTAATCAATGAGCAGTTCTTC.